The rows below give T cell receptor beta chains drawn from one sample of a study of PD-1 blockade in classical Hodgkin lymphoma. Using immunoSEQ multiplex PCR, the repertoire was profiled, and TCRdb retains in-frame clones only, with some absent. The sample lists about 96,000 clones; under 95% were seen once. The input for sequencing was peripheral blood mononuclear cells (PBMCs), taken before the fourth cycle of nivolumab. All receptors derive from a human donor with classical Hodgkin lymphoma. Each CDR3 is given with its conserved first and last residue. Each record gives: J gene, clone size, V gene, D gene, CDR3 DNA, CDR3 protein. The D gene is left open where the match is weak. The size entry is marked missing in some rows and otherwise reads once, few, many or a size class.

TRBJ2-7,.,TRBV27,.,TGTGCCAGCAGTTTTGAGCCGGGCTACGAGCAGTACTTC,CASSFEPGYEQYF
TRBJ2-7,.,TRBV30,.,TGTGCCTGGCATAGAAACTACGAGCAGTACTTC,CAWHRNYEQYF
TRBJ2-1,once,TRBV29-1,TRBD1,TGCAGCGTCTATCGGGACAGGGGACCTGAGCAGTTCTTC,CSVYRDRGPEQFF
TRBJ2-1,.,TRBV27,TRBD2,TGTGCCAGCAGTTCCAGCGGACTAGCGGGAGTTAAGTTCTTC,CASSSSGLAGVKFF
TRBJ2-5,.,TRBV12-2,.,TGTGCAAGTCGCTCCCTGACTAGGGGAGATGGGACCCAGTACTTC,CASRSLTRGDGTQYF
TRBJ2-3,.,TRBV2,TRBD2,TGTGCCAGCAGTGAAGAATCGAGACTAGCGGGAGTCGTAGATACGCAGTATTTT,CASSEESRLAGVVDTQYF
TRBJ2-1,once,TRBV27,TRBD2,TGTGCCAGCAGAACTAGCGGCACTAGCTCCTACAATGAGCAGTTCTTC,CASRTSGTSSYNEQFF
TRBJ1-2,.,TRBV6-1,TRBD1,TGTGCCACCTCAAGGACAGGGGTTAACTATGGCTACACCTTC,CATSRTGVNYGYTF
TRBJ1-2,.,TRBV20-1,.,TGCAGTGCTTCAGGGGTCTACACCTTC,CSASGVYTF
TRBJ2-1,.,TRBV10-3,TRBD2,TGTGCCATCAGTGAGGTGGGGGGGAAGCAGTTCTTC,CAISEVGGKQFF
TRBJ2-7,.,TRBV5-1,TRBD2,TGCGCCAGCAGCGCCCATCCCGGACTAGCGGGAATCTACGAGCAGTACTTC,CASSAHPGLAGIYEQYF
TRBJ2-7,.,TRBV5-4,TRBD2,TGTGCCAGCAGCCAGCGGGACCCCCCCTACGAGCAGTACTTC,CASSQRDPPYEQYF
TRBJ2-7,.,TRBV29-1,.,TGCAGCGTTGAAGGGGGGGCCACTACCTACGAGCAGTACTTC,CSVEGGATTYEQYF
TRBJ2-1,.,TRBV28,TRBD2,TGTGCCAGCAGCTTTTCAGGTACCGGGACTAGCTCCTACAATGAGCAGTTCTTC,CASSFSGTGTSSYNEQFF
TRBJ2-1,.,TRBV9,TRBD2,TGTGCCAGCAGCGGACGAGGGACTAGCGGGCCTTCCTACAATGAGCAGTTCTTC,CASSGRGTSGPSYNEQFF
TRBJ2-1,.,TRBV5-1,TRBD1,TGCGCCAGCAGCTTGGCGTTCGGACAGGGGTCGTACAATGAGCAGTTCTTC,CASSLAFGQGSYNEQFF
TRBJ2-4,.,TRBV7-9,.,TGTGCCAGCAGCTTTGTGGGAGAATTGCGGGTCAGCCGCGTTCAGTACTTC,CASSFVGELRVSRVQYF
TRBJ2-7,.,TRBV27,.,TGTGCCAGCAGTCTCAGTCCCTACTACGAGCAGTACTTC,CASSLSPYYEQYF
TRBJ2-1,.,TRBV11-2,TRBD2,TGTGCCAGCAGCTCGGATAGCGGGAGAAGGAACAATGAGCAGTTCTTC,CASSSDSGRRNNEQFF
TRBJ1-2,.,TRBV5-6,TRBD1,TGTGCCAGCAGCGGTAGGGACAGGGGGCTCGGCTACACCTTC,CASSGRDRGLGYTF
TRBJ1-2,.,TRBV18,TRBD1,TGTGCCAGCTCACCTACGGGACAGGTGATGGGCTACACCTTC,CASSPTGQVMGYTF
TRBJ2-7,.,TRBV10-3,.,TGTGCCATCAAGGGACTGGAATCTCCCGAGCAGTACTTC,CAIKGLESPEQYF
TRBJ1-6,once,TRBV6-5,.,TGTGCCAGCAGTTTCCGTGGGGCAGGGATAACCCTCCACTTT,CASSFRGAGITLHF
TRBJ2-2,few,TRBV11-3,TRBD2,TGTGCCAGCAGCCGGGGACTAGCGGGAGGGCCCGCCGGGGAGCTGTTTTTT,CASSRGLAGGPAGELFF
TRBJ2-7,.,TRBV19,.,TGTGCCAGTAGTATTCAAGCCGGCATCTACGAGCAGTACTTC,CASSIQAGIYEQYF
TRBJ1-4,.,TRBV6-5,TRBD1,TGTGCCAGCAGCTTACAGGGGCTGAATGAAAAACTGTTTTTT,CASSLQGLNEKLFF
TRBJ2-7,.,TRBV10-2,.,TGCGCCAGCAGTGAGATGGCGATCCTGTCTGTCGAGCAGTACTTC,CASSEMAILSVEQYF
TRBJ2-3,.,TRBV6-1,.,TGTGCCAGCAGGAGGGTCGGTACAGATACGCAGTATTTT,CASRRVGTDTQYF
TRBJ1-1,few,TRBV6-5,TRBD1,TGTGCCAGCAGTCTCGGACAGGGAAACACTGAAGCTTTCTTT,CASSLGQGNTEAFF
TRBJ2-3,.,TRBV25-1,.,TGTGCCAGCAGCACCAGCGGAGTTTGGGGAGATACGCAGTATTTT,CASSTSGVWGDTQYF
TRBJ2-3,.,TRBV18,TRBD2,TGTGCCAGCTCATTAAGCCCTAGCGGTGGGAAGGATACGCAGTATTTT,CASSLSPSGGKDTQYF
TRBJ2-3,.,TRBV7-9,TRBD2,TGTGCCAGCAGCTTAGCACTAGCGGGGAAGGGGACCACAGATACGCAGTATTTT,CASSLALAGKGTTDTQYF
TRBJ1-1,.,TRBV20-1,.,TGCAGTGCTCGGGGAGAAGAAGCTTTCTTT,CSARGEEAFF
TRBJ1-1,.,TRBV30,TRBD1,TGTGCCTGGAGTTGGACAGGGAACACTGAAGCTTTCTTT,CAWSWTGNTEAFF
TRBJ1-3,.,TRBV6-5,.,TGTGCCAGCAGTTACTCCCGATTAGGAAACACCATATATTTT,CASSYSRLGNTIYF